The next 28 T cell receptor beta chains were all read from a single sample in a study of CXCR3-negative and CXCR3-positive naive CD8 T cells. Via 5' RACE with UMI labels, TRB cDNA libraries were prepared. Following a re-call of the 5' RACE reads, TCRdb has one entry per CDR3 protein and lacks DNA. The table for this sample gives some 130,000 distinct CDR3 sequences. The antigens for these receptors are not known. Study-level results: More hydrophobic TRB CDR3s occurred in CXCR3-positive than in CXCR3-negative naive cells.

Sequencing was done on a sample of naive CXCR3+ CD8+ T cells from blood. This sample's subset: CD45RO-CCR7+CD27+CD95- naive CD8+ T cells expressing CXCR3 (TNR3+). Receptor source: a human donor in good health. Some clones in this sample may be carry-over from other donors' samples.

The rearrangement uses TRBV12-3 or TRBV12-4 and TRBJ1-5. The CDR3 runs to 14 residues. The CDR3 loop is CASSSEGSNQPQHF.

V and J are TRBV29-1 and TRBJ1-2. The CDR3 has 12 residues. From germline, CDR1 is SQVTM and CDR2 ANQGSEA. CDR3 residues: CSVPGEGHGYTF.

The chain is built from TRBV12-3 or TRBV12-4 and TRBJ2-5; TCRdb's D call of TRBD1 is untestable without DNA. CDR3 size: 14 residues. The CDR3: CASSDRDGRETQYF.

The chain joins TRBV28 to TRBJ1-5; TCRdb gives TRBD1 as the D gene, but with no DNA this cannot be confirmed. This CDR3 comprises 14 residues. The germline gives CDR1 MDHEN, CDR2 SYDVKM. This chain's CDR3 is CASEDRAARQPQHF.

V gene TRBV5-5 combines with J gene TRBJ1-1. The CDR3 has 14 amino acids. Germline V gene sequence: CDR1 SGHKS, CDR2 YYEKEE (reference sequence). CDR3 sequence reads: CASSWGVADTEAFF.

The chain couples TRBV10-3 to TRBJ1-1; without DNA, the TCRdb call of TRBD1 cannot be checked. The CDR3 contains 15 residues. From germline, CDR1 is ENHRY and CDR2 SYGVKD. The CDR3 here is CAISESWGNVAEAFF.

The CDR3: CASSFTSGRAGSYEQYF. The rearrangement links TRBV7-9 to TRBJ2-7; TCRdb's D call of TRBD2 is untestable without DNA. The CDR3 extends over 17 amino acids. Germline V CDR1 and CDR2: SEHNR, FQNEAQ (reference sequence).

CDR3 sequence reads: CASSLTGLLSYGYTF. The chain links TRBV5-6 to TRBJ1-2; without DNA, the TCRdb call of TRBD1 cannot be checked. Germline V gives CDR1 SGHDT, CDR2 YYEEEE. CDR3 size: 15 residues.

J is TRBJ2-7 and V is TRBV21-1; TCRdb picks TRBD2, but there is no DNA to check that call. TRBV21-1 is a pseudogene. The CDR3 spans 14 residues. This CDR3 is CASSLRGGPSEQYF.

The chain links TRBV7-6 to TRBJ1-2; the D call from TCRdb, TRBD1, cannot be confirmed without DNA. The CDR3 sequence is 14 residues long. CDR1 is SGHVS and CDR2 is FNYEAQ in the germline V gene. This chain's CDR3 is CASSLETGGWGYTF.

CDR3 amino acids: CASSQAGGMETQYF. V and J are TRBV4-3 and TRBJ2-5; TCRdb's D gene call, TRBD2, goes unchecked for lack of DNA. The CDR3 runs 14 residues. CDR1 LGHNA and CDR2 YSLEER come from the germline V gene.

The rearrangement joins TRBV7-3 to TRBJ2-6. The CDR3 spans 13 residues. The V gene's germline CDR1 is SGHTA and CDR2 FQGTGA. The CDR3 sequence: CASRSSGANVLTF.

The V gene is TRBV5-1, the J gene TRBJ2-1; TCRdb's assignment of TRBD2 cannot be checked, as there is no DNA. The length of the CDR3 is 15 residues. Germline-derived CDR1 and CDR2 are SGHRS and YFSETQ. CDR3 protein: CASSLGGRGIDEQFF.

This CDR3 is CASSYSSGANVLTF. The chain combines TRBV6-2 or TRBV6-3 with TRBJ2-6. The germline CDR1 and CDR2 sequences are MNHEY and SVGEGT. The CDR3 totals 14 residues.

This rearrangement joins TRBV28 to TRBJ2-3; with no DNA, the TCRdb D assignment of TRBD2 cannot be verified. This CDR3 is 14 amino acids long. Per the germline V gene, CDR1 is MDHEN and CDR2 is SYDVKM. The CDR3 is CASSFGLAPDTQYF.

The gene calls are TRBV7-9 and TRBJ2-3; the TCRdb call, TRBD1, lacks DNA for checking. The CDR3 contains 17 residues. Germline CDR1 is SEHNR and CDR2 is FQNEAQ (reference sequence). The CDR3 is CASSSPRDVPSTDTQYF.

The chain carries TRBV5-6 and TRBJ1-1. The germline V gene encodes CDR1 SGHDT and CDR2 YYEEEE. The CDR3 is made up of 11 amino acids. The CDR3 here is CASSFGFEAFF.

The chain is built from TRBV9 and TRBJ2-1. Germline values: CDR1 SGDLS, CDR2 YYNGEE. This CDR3 is built from 14 residues. This CDR3 reads CASSVGLSYNEQFF.

The V call is TRBV20-1, the J call TRBJ2-3; the TCRdb call, TRBD1, lacks DNA for checking. The CDR3 totals 14 residues. Germline-derived CDR1 and CDR2 are DFQATT and SNEGSKA (reference sequence). CDR3 sequence reads: CSAKGQSRTDTQYF.

The chain combines TRBV5-1 with TRBJ2-1; the TCRdb D gene call, TRBD1, has no DNA to confirm it. Germline assignment: CDR1 SGHRS and CDR2 YFSETQ. The CDR3 runs to 16 residues. The CDR3 region is CASSNRQLSSYNEQFF.

The V gene is TRBV29-1, the J gene TRBJ2-1; the TRBD2 assignment by TCRdb is unverifiable without DNA. This CDR3 region has 14 residues. The V gene's germline CDR1 is SQVTM and CDR2 ANQGSEA. CDR3 loop: CSVGGSGRDNEQFF.

The chain links TRBV7-3 to TRBJ2-7; the TCRdb call, TRBD1, lacks DNA for checking. The V gene's germline CDR1 is SGHTA and CDR2 FQGTGA. CDR3 length: 14 residues. CDR3 sequence: CASSSYREGGEQYF.

V gene TRBV28 combines with J gene TRBJ2-5. Germline lookup yields CDR1 MDHEN and CDR2 SYDVKM. There are 13 residues in the CDR3. The CDR3 loop is CASSLDWEGTQYF.

The CDR3 loop is CASSVGGATYEQYF. The chain couples TRBV9 to TRBJ2-7. The CDR3 spans 14 residues. Germline V gene sequence: CDR1 SGDLS, CDR2 YYNGEE.

The chain is built from TRBV6-1 and TRBJ2-1; TCRdb designates TRBD1, a call that cannot be tested without DNA. CDR3 length: 13 residues. CDR1 and CDR2 (germline): MNHNS, SASEGT. CDR3 residues: CASSPVAYNEQFF.

The rearrangement joins TRBV29-1 to TRBJ2-4; TCRdb's D gene call, TRBD2, goes unchecked for lack of DNA. Germline V gives CDR1 SQVTM, CDR2 ANQGSEA. This CDR3 is 12 amino acids long. CDR3 region: CSVLWDSGIQYF.

CDR3 amino acids: CASRFPTGAGELFF. The chain links TRBV7-2 to TRBJ2-2; TCRdb picks TRBD1, but there is no DNA to check that call. Germline V gene data show CDR1 as SGHTA and CDR2 as FQGNSA. The CDR3 covers 14 residues.

This chain uses TRBV7-2 with TRBJ2-7. CDR1 SGHTA and CDR2 FQGNSA come from the germline V gene. This CDR3 has 14 residues. The CDR3 sequence: CASSLGLHSYEQYF.